A single sample is the source of the 17 T cell receptor beta chains below, sequenced in a study of OX40 agonist ivuxolimab in advanced cancers. TCRdb's copy holds only in-frame clones and misses some; the assay was immunoSEQ multiplex PCR. Here the sample spans 30,000 or so clones, around nine tenths being singletons. The source was CD4+ or CD8+ T cells sorted from blood, collected in a trial of the OX40 agonist ivuxolimab. The receptors stem from an adult with an advanced solid tumor such as melanoma, head and neck, liver or kidney cancer.

This chain uses TRBV9 with TRBJ2-1; TRBD2 agrees at 9 bases. CDR1 SGDLS and CDR2 YYNGEE come from the germline V gene. The J segment lost 4 bases and the V segment lost 1 base, leaving 3 bases of the junction unmatched. The CDR3 consists of 15 residues. The CDR3 DNA is TGTGCCAGCAGCGTATTAACTAGCGGGTACAATGAGCAGTTCTTC. Amino acid sequence: CASSVLTSGYNEQFF.

By frequency in the sample, this clone is medium-sized. This chain links TRBV19 with TRBJ2-7; D may match TRBD1 or TRBD2 (5 bases each). CDR1 is LNHDA, CDR2 SQIVND, per germline (reference sequence). Trimming pared 6 bases from V and 0 bases from J, leaving 6 bases between. This CDR3 has 12 residues. The CDR3 DNA reads TGTGCCAGTAGGGGGGACTCCTACGAGCAGTACTTC. Translating it yields CASRGDSYEQYF.

V is TRBV7-8 and J is TRBJ2-5; 9 bases match TRBD2. The CDR3 sequence is 17 residues long. V dropped 6 bases and J dropped 0; count of bases not matched to a gene: 11. Germline assignment: CDR1 SGHVS and CDR2 FQNEAQ. The CDR3 sequence: CASRFIGLAGYQETQYF. Written as DNA, the CDR3 is TGTGCCAGCAGATTTATCGGTCTAGCGGGGTACCAAGAGACCCAGTACTTC.

The V gene is TRBV6-1, the J gene TRBJ2-1; TRBD2 matches 9 bases. Trimming removed 4 bases from V and 8 bases from J; junction bases left unmatched: 6. The CDR3 length is 14 residues. Germline V gives CDR1 MNHNS, CDR2 SASEGT. In nucleotides, the CDR3 is TGTGCCAGCAGTGGAACCGGGACTAGCCATGAGCAGTTCTTC. It translates to CASSGTGTSHEQFF.

The chain carries TRBV6-1 and TRBJ2-7; TRBD1 matches at 7 bases. The CDR3 contains 15 residues. V lost 6 bases and J lost 0; bases outside the gene matches: 8. CDR1 is MNHNS and CDR2 is SASEGT in the germline V gene. Here the CDR3 DNA reads TGTGCCAGCAGACTCACAGGGGACGGCTCCTACGAGCAGTACTTC. As protein: CASRLTGDGSYEQYF.

The gene calls are TRBV28 and TRBJ2-3, with TRBD2 matching over 8 bases. J lost 2 bases, V lost 2 bases, and 3 bases had no gene match. The CDR3 loop spans 15 amino acids. Germline V gene data show CDR1 as MDHEN and CDR2 as SYDVKM. CDR3 sequence: CASSLRLALTDTQYF. In nucleotides, the CDR3 is TGTGCCAGCAGTTTAAGACTAGCGCTCACAGATACGCAGTATTTT.

This clone was counted a single time. V and J are TRBV4-1 and TRBJ2-3; unclear D gene. Germline-derived CDR1 and CDR2 are MGHRA and YSYEKL. Trimming left V 0 bases short and J 2 bases short, with 3 bases between. The CDR3 runs to 13 residues. In DNA form, the CDR3 reads TGCGCCAGCAGCCAAGAGAACACAGATACGCAGTATTTT. Its translation: CASSQENTDTQYF.

The rearrangement links TRBV28 to TRBJ2-1; TRBD1 might be the D (7 bases). The CDR3 is 13 residues long. Germline-derived CDR1 and CDR2 are MDHEN and SYDVKM. The ends were cut back, 11 bases at V and 8 bases at J, with 19 bases in the middle. The CDR3 sequence is CAEIRSRGDEQFF. CDR3 bases: TGTGCCGAAATTCGTTCCAGGGGGGATGAGCAGTTCTTC.

The chain is built from TRBV28 and TRBJ1-5; no definite D call. Germline values: CDR1 MDHEN, CDR2 SYDVKM. There are 18 residues in the CDR3. V shed 3 bases and J shed 8 bases, with 26 bases lying between them. CDR3 sequence: CASSFYPGKRWAGEPQHF. CDR3 bases: TGTGCCAGCAGTTTTTATCCCGGAAAGCGATGGGCGGGTGAGCCCCAGCATTTT.

The chain uses TRBV5-1 and TRBJ1-4; 7 nucleotides line up with TRBD1. The germline CDR1 and CDR2 sequences are SGHRS and YFSETQ. V shed 4 bases, J shed 7 bases, and the junction held 7 bases outside the gene matches. The CDR3 covers 14 residues. The CDR3 sequence: CASSPTGEGEKLFF. The CDR3 DNA reads TGCGCCAGCAGCCCTACAGGGGAGGGTGAAAAACTGTTTTTT.

V is TRBV29-1 and J is TRBJ2-1, with D unresolved. The CDR3 extends over 12 amino acids. V lost 1 base, J lost 4 bases, and 5 bases lay in between. Germline V CDR1 and CDR2: SQVTM, ANQGSEA. CDR3 nucleotides: TGCAGCGTTGAAGGGTCTTACAATGAGCAGTTCTTC. Translating it yields CSVEGSYNEQFF.

The V and J genes are TRBV28 and TRBJ1-1; no firm D call. Germline V CDR1 and CDR2: MDHEN, SYDVKM. The CDR3 covers 11 residues. V was trimmed by 3 bases and J by 8 bases, leaving 7 bases between them. CDR3 nucleotides: TGTGCCAGCAGTTTTAACGGCGAAGCTTTCTTT. Amino acids: CASSFNGEAFF.

Details on this clone: The same CDR3 also results from other DNA sequences found in this sample. The V call is TRBV28, the J call TRBJ2-7; 11 bases map to TRBD2. The CDR3 loop spans 14 amino acids. CDR1 is MDHEN, CDR2 SYDVKM, per germline. J was trimmed by 2 bases and V by 6 bases; bases with no gene match: 3. CDR3 DNA sequence: TGTGCCAGCAGCACTAGCGGGGGAGCCTACGAGCAGTACTTC. Translation gives CASSTSGGAYEQYF.

The J gene is TRBJ2-2, the V gene TRBV7-6; TRBD1 agrees at 7 bases. Germline loops: CDR1 SGHVS, CDR2 FNYEAQ. Trimming took 6 bases from V and 7 from J; bases not matched to a gene: 11. This CDR3 contains 15 residues. The CDR3 here is CASSPDRVGDGELFF. CDR3 DNA sequence: TGTGCCAGCAGTCCCGACAGGGTCGGAGACGGGGAGCTGTTTTTT.

J is TRBJ1-6 and V is TRBV28; no firm D call. Trimming cost V 5 bases and J 13 bases, with 30 bases left between them. The CDR3 runs to 18 residues. The germline V gene encodes CDR1 MDHEN and CDR2 SYDVKM. In DNA form, the CDR3 reads TGTGCCAGCAGTGACCCGTTGGGAAGGACGGGGATTGAGACTCCCCTCCACTTT. Protein sequence: CASSDPLGRTGIETPLHF.

This clone was observed a single time. The CDR3 is CASSRLGGSGELFF. The CDR3 coding sequence is TGTGCCAGCAGCCGATTGGGGGGATCCGGGGAGCTGTTTTTT. The rearrangement links TRBV27 to TRBJ2-2; D perhaps matches TRBD2 (6 bases). Germline V gene lookup returns CDR1 MNHEY and CDR2 SMNVEV (reference sequence). Deletions cut 6 bases from V and 6 bases from J, with 14 bases between. This CDR3 has 14 residues.

V gene TRBV7-9 combines with J gene TRBJ2-7; the D is unclear. Germline-derived CDR1 and CDR2 are SEHNR and FQNEAQ (reference sequence). Deletions cut 4 bases from V and 7 bases from J, with 8 bases between. The CDR3 is made up of 11 amino acids. The DNA of the CDR3 is TGTGCCAGCAGCTCCCTTGGGGAGCAGTACTTC. Translation gives CASSSLGEQYF.